One sample yielded the 25 T cell receptor beta chains listed below, sequenced in a study of CDR3 diversity in severe acne. MiXCR, run by TCRdb on the PCR reads, gives a single entry per CDR3 protein. The table records tens of thousands of distinct CDR3 sequences, approximately 51% of them present only once. What was sequenced was blood. These receptors came from a male donor in good health, without acne.

With regard to this clonotype: A much more abundant neighbour one base away suggests this may be a read error. The chain links TRBV6-1 to TRBJ1-2; 9 nucleotides match TRBD1. CDR3 length equals 15 residues. Germline V gene data show CDR1 as MNHNS and CDR2 as SASEGT. CDR3 DNA sequence: TGTGCCAGCAGTACCCCAGCACAGGGGGCAAAGGGCTGCACCTTC. Protein product: CASSTPAQGAKGCTF.

Many counts were recorded for this clonotype. The V and J genes are TRBV12-3 or TRBV12-4 and TRBJ1-2, with D unresolved. This CDR3 region has 11 residues. Trimming took 4 bases from V and 4 from J, leaving 4 bases between them. The CDR3 loop reads CASSSGYGYTF. DNA of the CDR3: TGTGCCAGCAGTTCTGGCTATGGCTACACCTTC.

The chain joins TRBV29-1 to TRBJ1-4; D uncertain. CDR3 length equals 11 residues. In germline, CDR1 is SQVTM, CDR2 ANQGSEA. Between the trimmed V and J ends, which lost 4 bases and 8 bases, there was a span of 8 bases. Here the CDR3 DNA reads TGCAGCGTTGCGGTGGGAGAAAAACTGTTTTTT. Translating gives CSVAVGEKLFF. Variable domain in full (rest from reference TRBV29-1 and TRBJ1-4): SAVISQKPSRDICQRGTSLTIQCQVDSQVTMMFWYRQQPGQSLTLIATANQGSEATYESGFVIDKFPISRPNLTFSTLTVSNMSPEDSSIYLCSVAVGEKLFFGSGTQLSVL.

The chain carries TRBV24-1 and TRBJ2-3, with TRBD2 as a possible D gene (6 bases). The CDR3 has 15 amino acids. Looked up from germline, CDR1 is KGHDR and CDR2 is SFDVKD. V shed 2 bases and J shed 2 bases, with 10 bases lying between them. The CDR3 region has the DNA TGTGCCACCAGTGATTCCCCGGGGGACACAGATACGCAGTATTTT. This codes for CATSDSPGDTDTQYF.

In this sample, this clonotype turned up once. The chain links TRBV6-5 to TRBJ2-7; D is possibly TRBD2 (6 bases). The CDR3 extends over 16 amino acids. Germline V gene data show CDR1 as MNHEY and CDR2 as SVGAGI. V dropped 2 bases and J dropped 4 bases, with 18 bases sitting between them. Written as DNA, the CDR3 is TGTGCCAGCAGTTACCTCGGTAGAGCGGAGGGGTACGAGCAGTACTTC. Its translation: CASSYLGRAEGYEQYF.

The chain is built from TRBV24-1 and TRBJ2-3; 13 bases are shared with TRBD2. The length of the CDR3 is 16 residues. The trim removed 4 bases at V and 2 bases at J, leaving 2 bases unmatched. Per germline, CDR1 KGHDR and CDR2 SFDVKD. CDR3: CATSDTSGGDTDTQYF. CDR3 DNA sequence: TGTGCCACCAGTGACACTAGCGGGGGGGACACAGATACGCAGTATTTT.

This clonotype came up many times. The chain couples TRBV6-6 to TRBJ2-3; a weak D match, TRBD2 (5 bases). Germline CDR1 MNHNY, CDR2 SVGAGI (reference sequence). This CDR3 spans 15 amino acids. Trimming left V 9 bases short and J 2 bases short, with 18 bases between. The CDR3 nucleotides read TGTGCCAGTAGGCCCCTCCGGGGAACCACAGATACGCAGTATTTT. Translation: CASRPLRGTTDTQYF.

The V gene is TRBV5-1, the J gene TRBJ1-1; D is perhaps TRBD1 (6 bases). Between the trimmed V and J ends, which lost 2 bases and 5 bases, there was a span of 10 bases. Germline V lookup: CDR1 SGHRS, CDR2 YFSETQ. The CDR3 extends over 13 amino acids. CDR3 bases: TGCGCCAGCAGCTTTGAAGGGGGTACTGAAGCTTTCTTT. It codes for CASSFEGGTEAFF.

This clonotype was picked up many times. The chain combines TRBV19 with TRBJ2-3; D is ambiguous. The germline CDR1 and CDR2 sequences are LNHDA and SQIVND (reference sequence). V gave up 4 bases and J gave up 4 bases, with 15 bases separating them. The CDR3 contains 15 residues. The CDR3 DNA is TGTGCCAGTAGTACCCGCCTAGGGCCCGCAGATACGCAGTATTTT. Its protein product is CASSTRLGPADTQYF.

Regarding this clonotype: It is unclear where the CDR3 begins or ends on the DNA, so no DNA is shown, and the CDR3 is as TCRdb lists it. This chain joins TRBV7-3 and TRBJ1-1; the D call TRBD1 from the table was never checked on the DNA. The CDR3 comprises 14 residues, both ends counted. Germline CDR1 reads SGHTA; CDR2 reads FQGTGA. CDR3 protein: CASSFGTGSTETFF.

In its sample, this clonotype was seen a few times. This chain joins TRBV24-1 and TRBJ2-7; no firm D call. The V gene lost 2 bases and the J gene lost 0 bases, with 16 bases spanning the gap. CDR1 is KGHDR, CDR2 SFDVKD, per germline. The CDR3 contains 17 residues. The CDR3 loop reads CATSDSVLSASSYEQYF. In DNA form, the CDR3 reads TGTGCCACCAGTGATTCGGTGTTAAGCGCCAGCTCCTACGAGCAGTACTTC.

This clonotype occurred many times. V and J are TRBV6-5 and TRBJ2-7; 7 positions agree with TRBD1. Germline V gene lookup returns CDR1 MNHEY and CDR2 SVGAGI. CDR3 length equals 11 residues. Losses at the gene ends were 8 bases for V and 2 bases for J; bases not matched to a gene: 0. The chain's CDR3 is CASGQAYEQYF. CDR3 DNA: TGTGCCAGCGGACAGGCCTACGAGCAGTACTTC.

The chain couples TRBV7-9 to TRBJ1-3, with unresolved D. In germline, CDR1 is SEHNR, CDR2 FQNEAQ (reference sequence). V lost 0 bases to trimming and J lost 8 bases, with 5 bases between them. The CDR3 runs 12 residues. In nucleotides, the CDR3 is TGTGCCAGCAGCTTAGCGGTGGACACCATATATTTT. Translated: CASSLAVDTIYF.

This clonotype was seen more than once but under ten times. V usage is TRBV2 and J usage is TRBJ2-7; possibly TRBD2 for D (6 bases). There are 13 residues in the CDR3. Deletions cut 8 bases from V and 1 base from J, with 12 bases between. Germline V CDR1 and CDR2: SNHLY, FYNNEI. The CDR3 protein is CASSGAGSYEQYF. As DNA, the CDR3 is TGTGCCAGCTCGGGAGCAGGGTCCTACGAGCAGTACTTC.

The count of this clonotype is one. This chain connects TRBV6-1 to TRBJ1-2; D gene unclear. Per germline, CDR1 MNHNS and CDR2 SASEGT. Trimming shortened V by 2 bases and J by 6 bases, and 19 bases separated the two germline ends. The CDR3 is 16 residues long. In DNA, the CDR3 is TGTGCCAGCAGTGAACGGGTAATACAGCCCCAGCATGGCTACACCTTC. It translates to CASSERVIQPQHGYTF.

The V gene is TRBV7-9, the J gene TRBJ2-7; TRBD1 agrees at 7 bases. The junction had 3 bases not matched to a gene; V was cut back by 5 bases and J by 5 bases. The CDR3 has 12 residues. Germline values: CDR1 SEHNR, CDR2 FQNEAQ (reference sequence). The CDR3 here is CASSHRGNEQYF. As DNA, the CDR3 is TGTGCCAGCAGCCACAGGGGAAACGAGCAGTACTTC.

The rearrangement links TRBV20-1 to TRBJ2-7; the match to TRBD2 covers 12 bases. The germline gives CDR1 DFQATT, CDR2 SNEGSKA (reference sequence). The CDR3 covers 15 residues. V dropped 3 bases and J dropped 1; count of bases not matched to a gene: 4. CDR3 sequence reads: CSARRTSGNSYEQYF. The CDR3 DNA is TGCAGTGCTAGGAGGACTAGCGGGAATTCCTACGAGCAGTACTTC.

The chain combines TRBV20-1 with TRBJ2-7; a possible D gene is TRBD1 (5 bases). CDR1 is DFQATT, CDR2 SNEGSKA, per germline (reference sequence). This CDR3 is built from 10 residues. For the CDR3, the DNA is TGCAGCTTAGGGGCCTACGAGCAGTACTTC. Encoded protein: CSLGAYEQYF.

The V and J genes are TRBV19 and TRBJ1-2; D gene ambiguous. Trimming took off 10 bases at V and 2 bases at J, with 14 bases between the two ends. The length of the CDR3 is 13 residues. Germline V gene data show CDR1 as LNHDA and CDR2 as SQIVND (reference sequence). CDR3 bases: TGTGCCACCTCCCAATCGGAAAACTATGGCTACACCTTC. Translated: CATSQSENYGYTF.

This rearrangement joins TRBV20-1 to TRBJ2-1; TRBD2 matches 12 bases. Germline CDR1 and CDR2: DFQATT and SNEGSKA (reference sequence). Germline trimming cut 3 bases from V and 6 bases from J; bases unmatched to any gene: 6. The CDR3 contains 15 residues. The DNA for the CDR3 is TGCAGTGCTAGCCGACTAGCGGGAGTTCCCAATGAGCAGTTCTTC. It is translated as CSASRLAGVPNEQFF.

Worth noting for this clonotype: The DNA is left out, because the CDR3 cannot be placed on it with certainty; the CDR3 is given as TCRdb lists it. The chain combines TRBV7-9 with TRBJ2-2; the DNA was not compared with TRBD1, the D call given in the table. The CDR3 has 20 residues if both end residues are counted. Looked up from germline, CDR1 is SEHNR and CDR2 is FQNEAQ (reference sequence). This CDR3 is CASSPGDRASYEQYFGELFF.

This chain connects TRBV5-6 to TRBJ2-5, with TRBD2 as a possible D gene (5 bases). The V end lost 4 bases, the J end lost 7 bases, and 23 bases lay between the germline ends. The CDR3 has 16 residues. Germline V gives CDR1 SGHDT, CDR2 YYEEEE. The CDR3 is CASSPAASPERVTQYF. The CDR3 nucleotides read TGTGCCAGCAGCCCGGCCGCTAGCCCTGAGAGGGTGACCCAGTACTTC. Full variable domain (outside the CDR3, taken from reference TRBV5-6 and TRBJ2-5): DAGVTQSPTHLIKTRGQQVTLRCSPKSGHDTVSWYQQALGQGPQFIFQYYEEEERQRGNFPDRFSGHQFPNYSSELNVNALLLGDSALYLCASSPAASPERVTQYFGPGTRLLVL.

This clonotype has ten or more counts. A much larger clone differs by one base, so this may be a read error. V usage is TRBV28 and J usage is TRBJ2-7; D gene unclear. V was cut by 6 bases and J by 2 bases, with 5 bases left in between. The CDR3 extends over 11 amino acids. The germline CDR1 and CDR2 sequences are MDHEN and SYDVKM. CDR3: CASSSPYEQYF. CDR3 DNA: TGTGCCAGCAGCTCCCCCTACGAGCAGTACTTC. Using reference TRBV28 and TRBJ2-7 for the parts outside the CDR3, the full variable domain is DVKVTQSSRYLVKRTGEKVFLECVQDMDHENMFWYRQDPGLGLRLIYFSYDVKMKEKGDIPEGYSVSREKKERFSLILESASTNQTSMYLCASSSPYEQYFGPGTRLTVT.

In its sample, this clonotype was seen a few times. The rearrangement uses TRBV5-8 and TRBJ2-3; either TRBD1 or TRBD2 may supply D (6 bases each). Germline CDR1 and CDR2: SGHTS and YDEGEE. This CDR3 region has 13 residues. Trimming left V 0 bases short and J 6 bases short, with 8 bases between. CDR3 nucleotides: TGTGCCAGCAGCTTGGAGGGGGGTGATACGCAGTATTTT. It is translated as CASSLEGGDTQYF.

The chain joins TRBV3-1 to TRBJ2-3, with D maybe TRBD2 (6 bases). In germline, CDR1 is LGHDT, CDR2 YNNKEL (reference sequence). Trimming removed 7 bases at V and 8 bases at J, with 16 bases between. The CDR3 length is 13 residues. The CDR3 nucleotides are TGTGCCAGCACGCCTAACGCGGGGTGTACGCAGTATTTT. Translation gives CASTPNAGCTQYF.